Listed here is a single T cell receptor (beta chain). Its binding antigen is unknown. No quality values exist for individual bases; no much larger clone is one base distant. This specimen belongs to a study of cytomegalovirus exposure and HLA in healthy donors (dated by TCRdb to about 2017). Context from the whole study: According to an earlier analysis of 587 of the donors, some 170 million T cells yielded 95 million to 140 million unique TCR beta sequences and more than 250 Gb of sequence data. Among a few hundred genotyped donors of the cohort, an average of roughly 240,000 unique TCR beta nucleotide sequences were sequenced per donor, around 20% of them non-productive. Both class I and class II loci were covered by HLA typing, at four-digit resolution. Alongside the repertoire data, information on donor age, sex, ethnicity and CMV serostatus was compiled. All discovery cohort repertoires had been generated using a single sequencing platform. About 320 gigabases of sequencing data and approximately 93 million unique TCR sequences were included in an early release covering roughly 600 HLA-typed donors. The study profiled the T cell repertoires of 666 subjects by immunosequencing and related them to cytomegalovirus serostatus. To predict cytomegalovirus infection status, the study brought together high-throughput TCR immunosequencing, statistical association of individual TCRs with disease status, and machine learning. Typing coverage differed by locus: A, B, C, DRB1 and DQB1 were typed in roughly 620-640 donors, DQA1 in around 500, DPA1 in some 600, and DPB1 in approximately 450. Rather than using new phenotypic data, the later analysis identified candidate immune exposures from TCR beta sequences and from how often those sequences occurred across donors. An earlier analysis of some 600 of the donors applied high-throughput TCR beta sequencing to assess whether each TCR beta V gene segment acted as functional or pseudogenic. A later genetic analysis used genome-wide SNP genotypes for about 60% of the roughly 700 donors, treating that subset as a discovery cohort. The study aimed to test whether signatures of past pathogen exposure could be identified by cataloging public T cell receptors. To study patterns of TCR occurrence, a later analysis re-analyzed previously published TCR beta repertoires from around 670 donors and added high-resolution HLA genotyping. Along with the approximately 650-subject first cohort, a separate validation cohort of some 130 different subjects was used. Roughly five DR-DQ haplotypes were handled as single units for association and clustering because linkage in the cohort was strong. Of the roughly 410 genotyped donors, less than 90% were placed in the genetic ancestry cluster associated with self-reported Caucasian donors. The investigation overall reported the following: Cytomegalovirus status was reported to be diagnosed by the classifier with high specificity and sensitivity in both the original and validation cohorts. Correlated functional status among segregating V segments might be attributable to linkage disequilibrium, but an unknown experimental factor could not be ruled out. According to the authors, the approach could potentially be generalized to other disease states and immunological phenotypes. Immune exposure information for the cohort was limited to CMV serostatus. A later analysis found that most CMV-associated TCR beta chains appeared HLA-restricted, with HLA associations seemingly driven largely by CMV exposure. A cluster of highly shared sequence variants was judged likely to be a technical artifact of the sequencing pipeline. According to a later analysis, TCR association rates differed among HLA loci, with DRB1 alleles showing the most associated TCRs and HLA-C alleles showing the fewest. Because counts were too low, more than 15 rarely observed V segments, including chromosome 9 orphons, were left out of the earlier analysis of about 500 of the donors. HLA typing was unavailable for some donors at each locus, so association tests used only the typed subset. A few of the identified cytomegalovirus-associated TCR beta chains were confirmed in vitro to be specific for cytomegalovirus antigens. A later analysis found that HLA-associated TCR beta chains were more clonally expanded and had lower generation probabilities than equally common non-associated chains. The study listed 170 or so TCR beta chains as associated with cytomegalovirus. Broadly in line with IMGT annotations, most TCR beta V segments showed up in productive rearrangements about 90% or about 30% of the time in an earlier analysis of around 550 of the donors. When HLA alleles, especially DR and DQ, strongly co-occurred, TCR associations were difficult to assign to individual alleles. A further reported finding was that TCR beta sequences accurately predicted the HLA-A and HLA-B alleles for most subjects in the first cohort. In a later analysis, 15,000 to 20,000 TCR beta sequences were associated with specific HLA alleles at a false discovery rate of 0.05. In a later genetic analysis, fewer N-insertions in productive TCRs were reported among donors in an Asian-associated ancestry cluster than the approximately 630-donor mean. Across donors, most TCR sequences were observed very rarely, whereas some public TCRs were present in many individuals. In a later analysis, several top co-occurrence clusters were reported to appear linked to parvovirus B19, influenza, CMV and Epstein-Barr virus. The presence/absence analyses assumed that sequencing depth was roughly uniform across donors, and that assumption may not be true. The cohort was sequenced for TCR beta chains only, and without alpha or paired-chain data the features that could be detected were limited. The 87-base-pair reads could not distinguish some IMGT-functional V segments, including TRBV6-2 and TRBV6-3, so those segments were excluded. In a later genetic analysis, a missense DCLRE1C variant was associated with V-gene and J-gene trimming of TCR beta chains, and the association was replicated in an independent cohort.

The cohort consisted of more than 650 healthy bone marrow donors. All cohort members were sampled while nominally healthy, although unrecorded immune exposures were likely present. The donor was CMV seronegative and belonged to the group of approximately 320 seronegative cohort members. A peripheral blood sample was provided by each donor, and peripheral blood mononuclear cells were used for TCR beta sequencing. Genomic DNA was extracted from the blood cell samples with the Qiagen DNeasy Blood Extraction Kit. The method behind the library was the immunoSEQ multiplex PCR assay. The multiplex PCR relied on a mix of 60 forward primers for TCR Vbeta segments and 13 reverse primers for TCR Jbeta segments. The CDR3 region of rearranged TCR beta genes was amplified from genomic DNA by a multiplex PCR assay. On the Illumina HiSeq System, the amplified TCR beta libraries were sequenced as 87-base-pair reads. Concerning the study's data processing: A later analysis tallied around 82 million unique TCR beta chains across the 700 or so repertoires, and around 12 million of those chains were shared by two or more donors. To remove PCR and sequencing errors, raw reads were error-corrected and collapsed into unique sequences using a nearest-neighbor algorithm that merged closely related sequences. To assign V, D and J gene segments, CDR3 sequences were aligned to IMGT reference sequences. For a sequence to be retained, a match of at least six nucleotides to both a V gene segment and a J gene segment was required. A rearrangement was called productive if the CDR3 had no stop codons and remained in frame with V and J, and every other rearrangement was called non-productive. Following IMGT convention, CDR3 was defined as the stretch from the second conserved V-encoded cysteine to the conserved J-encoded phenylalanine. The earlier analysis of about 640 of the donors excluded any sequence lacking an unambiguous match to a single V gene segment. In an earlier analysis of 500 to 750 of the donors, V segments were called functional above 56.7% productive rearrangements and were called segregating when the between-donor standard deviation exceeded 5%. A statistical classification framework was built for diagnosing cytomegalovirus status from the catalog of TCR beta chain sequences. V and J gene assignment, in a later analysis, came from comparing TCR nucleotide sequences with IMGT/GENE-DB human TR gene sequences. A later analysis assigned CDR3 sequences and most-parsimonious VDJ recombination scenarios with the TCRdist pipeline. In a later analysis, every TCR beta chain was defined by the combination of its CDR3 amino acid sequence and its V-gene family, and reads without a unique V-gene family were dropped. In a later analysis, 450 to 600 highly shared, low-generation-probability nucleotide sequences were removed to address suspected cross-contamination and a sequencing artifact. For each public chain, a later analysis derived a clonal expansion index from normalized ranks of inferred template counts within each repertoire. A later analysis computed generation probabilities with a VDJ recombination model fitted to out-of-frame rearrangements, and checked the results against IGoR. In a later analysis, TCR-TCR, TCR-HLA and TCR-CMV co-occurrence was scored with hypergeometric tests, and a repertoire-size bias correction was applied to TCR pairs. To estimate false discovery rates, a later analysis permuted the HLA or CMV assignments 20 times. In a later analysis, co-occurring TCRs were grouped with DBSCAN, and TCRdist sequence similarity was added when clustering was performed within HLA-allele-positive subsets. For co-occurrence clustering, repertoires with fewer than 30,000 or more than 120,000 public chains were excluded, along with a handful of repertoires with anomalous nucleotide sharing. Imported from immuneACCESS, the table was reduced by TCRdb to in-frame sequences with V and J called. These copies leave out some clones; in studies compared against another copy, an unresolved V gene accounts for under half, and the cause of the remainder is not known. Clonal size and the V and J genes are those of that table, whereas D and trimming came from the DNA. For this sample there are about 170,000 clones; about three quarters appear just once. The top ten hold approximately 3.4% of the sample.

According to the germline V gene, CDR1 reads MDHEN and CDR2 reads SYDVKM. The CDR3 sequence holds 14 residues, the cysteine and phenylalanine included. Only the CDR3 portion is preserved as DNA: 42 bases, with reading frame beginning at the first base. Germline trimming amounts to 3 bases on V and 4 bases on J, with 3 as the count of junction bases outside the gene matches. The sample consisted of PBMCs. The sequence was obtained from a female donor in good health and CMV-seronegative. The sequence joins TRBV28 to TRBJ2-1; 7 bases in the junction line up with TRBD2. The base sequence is TGTGCCAGCAGTTTCGGGACTACTTACAATGAGCAGTTCTTC. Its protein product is CASSFGTTYNEQFF.